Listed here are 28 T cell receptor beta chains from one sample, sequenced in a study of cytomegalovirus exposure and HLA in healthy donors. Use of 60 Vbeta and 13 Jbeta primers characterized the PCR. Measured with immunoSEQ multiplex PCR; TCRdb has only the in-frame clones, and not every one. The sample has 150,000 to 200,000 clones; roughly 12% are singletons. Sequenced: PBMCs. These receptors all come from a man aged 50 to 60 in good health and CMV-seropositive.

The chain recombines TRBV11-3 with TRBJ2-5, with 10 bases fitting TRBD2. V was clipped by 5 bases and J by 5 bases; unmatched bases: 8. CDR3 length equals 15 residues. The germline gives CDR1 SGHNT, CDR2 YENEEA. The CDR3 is CASSLSGGASETQYF. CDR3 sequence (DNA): TGTGCCAGCAGCCTAAGCGGGGGGGCGTCCGAGACCCAGTACTTC. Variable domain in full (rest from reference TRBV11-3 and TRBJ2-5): EAGVVQSPRYKIIEKKQPVAFWCNPISGHNTLYWYLQNLGQGPELLIRYENEEAVDDSQLPKDRFSAERLKGVDSTLKIQPAELGDSAVYLCASSLSGGASETQYFGPGTRLLVL.

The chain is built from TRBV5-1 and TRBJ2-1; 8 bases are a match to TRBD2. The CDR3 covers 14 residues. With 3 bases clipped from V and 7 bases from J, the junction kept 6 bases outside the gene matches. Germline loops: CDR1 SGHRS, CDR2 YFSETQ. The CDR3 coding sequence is TGCGCCAGCAGCTCGGGACTAGAGCGGAATGAGCAGTTCTTC. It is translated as CASSSGLERNEQFF.

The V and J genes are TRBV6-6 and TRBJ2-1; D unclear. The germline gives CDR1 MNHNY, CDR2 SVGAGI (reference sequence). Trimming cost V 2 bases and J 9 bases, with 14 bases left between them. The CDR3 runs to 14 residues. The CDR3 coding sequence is TGTGCCAGCAGTTACATCGGTGATTCGGTTGAGCAGTTCTTC. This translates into CASSYIGDSVEQFF.

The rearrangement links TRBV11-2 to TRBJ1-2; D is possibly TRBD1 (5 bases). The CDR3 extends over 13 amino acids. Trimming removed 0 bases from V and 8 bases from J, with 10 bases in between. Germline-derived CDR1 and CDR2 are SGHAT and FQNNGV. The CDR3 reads CASSLDRTQGYTF. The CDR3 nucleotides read TGTGCCAGCAGCTTAGATAGGACACAAGGCTACACCTTC.

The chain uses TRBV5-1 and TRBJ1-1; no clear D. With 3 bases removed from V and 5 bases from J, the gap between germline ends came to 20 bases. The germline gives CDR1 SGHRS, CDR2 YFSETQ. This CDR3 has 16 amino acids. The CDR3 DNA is TGCGCCAGCAGCTCTAACACCGGGATCGGAGGGACTGAAGCTTTCTTT. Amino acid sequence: CASSSNTGIGGTEAFF.

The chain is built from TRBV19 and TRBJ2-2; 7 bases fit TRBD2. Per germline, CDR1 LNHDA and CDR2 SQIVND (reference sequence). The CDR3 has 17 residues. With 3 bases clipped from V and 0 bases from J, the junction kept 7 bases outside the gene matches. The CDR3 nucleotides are TGTGCCAGTAGTATGAACTGGGCGGGGGCGAACACCGGGGAGCTGTTTTTT. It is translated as CASSMNWAGANTGELFF.

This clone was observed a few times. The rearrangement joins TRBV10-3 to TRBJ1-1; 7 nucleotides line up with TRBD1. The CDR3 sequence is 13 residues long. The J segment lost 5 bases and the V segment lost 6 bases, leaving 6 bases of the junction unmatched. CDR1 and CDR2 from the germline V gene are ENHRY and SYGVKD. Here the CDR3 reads CAIRSLTGTEAFF. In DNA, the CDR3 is TGTGCCATCAGGTCGCTGACAGGGACTGAAGCTTTCTTT.

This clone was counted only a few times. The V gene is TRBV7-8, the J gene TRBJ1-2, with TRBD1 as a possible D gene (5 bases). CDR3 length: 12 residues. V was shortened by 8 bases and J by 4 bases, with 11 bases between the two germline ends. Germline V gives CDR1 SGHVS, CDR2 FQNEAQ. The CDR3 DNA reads TGTGCCAGCGGCACAGGAAGCTATGGCTACACCTTC. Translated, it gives CASGTGSYGYTF. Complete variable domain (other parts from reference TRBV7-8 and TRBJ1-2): GAGVSQSPRYKVAKRGQDVALRCDPISGHVSLFWYQQALGQGPEFLTYFQNEAQLDKSGLPSDRFFAERPEGSVSTLKIQRTQQEDSAVYLCASGTGSYGYTFGSGTRLTVV.

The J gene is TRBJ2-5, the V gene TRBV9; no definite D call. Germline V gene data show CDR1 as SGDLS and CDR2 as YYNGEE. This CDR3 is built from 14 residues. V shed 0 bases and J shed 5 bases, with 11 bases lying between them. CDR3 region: CASSVDSRAETQYF. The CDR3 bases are TGTGCCAGCAGCGTAGATAGTAGAGCGGAGACCCAGTACTTC.

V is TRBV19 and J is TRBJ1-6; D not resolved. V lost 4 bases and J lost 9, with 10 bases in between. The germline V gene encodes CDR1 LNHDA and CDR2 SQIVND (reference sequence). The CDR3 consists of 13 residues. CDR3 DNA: TGTGCCAGTAGTAGTCTAGTGGGTTCACCCCTCCACTTT. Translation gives CASSSLVGSPLHF.

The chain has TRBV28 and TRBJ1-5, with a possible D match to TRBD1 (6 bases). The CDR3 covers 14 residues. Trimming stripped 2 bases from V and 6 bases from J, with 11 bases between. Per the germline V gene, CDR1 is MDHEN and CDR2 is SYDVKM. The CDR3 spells CASSLPGEGQPQHF. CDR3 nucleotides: TGTGCCAGCAGTTTACCAGGGGAGGGTCAGCCCCAGCATTTT.

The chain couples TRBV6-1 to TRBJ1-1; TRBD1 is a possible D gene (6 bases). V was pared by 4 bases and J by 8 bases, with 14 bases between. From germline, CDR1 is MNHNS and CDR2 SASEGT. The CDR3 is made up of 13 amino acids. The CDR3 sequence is CASSGGQGFEAFF. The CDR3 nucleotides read TGTGCCAGCAGTGGAGGGCAGGGGTTCGAAGCTTTCTTT.

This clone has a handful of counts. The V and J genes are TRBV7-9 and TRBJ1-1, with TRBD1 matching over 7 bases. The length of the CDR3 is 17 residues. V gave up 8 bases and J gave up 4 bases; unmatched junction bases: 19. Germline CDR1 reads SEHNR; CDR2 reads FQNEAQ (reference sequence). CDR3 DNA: TGTGCCAGCTCAGGGTACGGCAGGGGGAAGCGGCGCACTGAAGCTTTCTTT. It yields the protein CASSGYGRGKRRTEAFF.

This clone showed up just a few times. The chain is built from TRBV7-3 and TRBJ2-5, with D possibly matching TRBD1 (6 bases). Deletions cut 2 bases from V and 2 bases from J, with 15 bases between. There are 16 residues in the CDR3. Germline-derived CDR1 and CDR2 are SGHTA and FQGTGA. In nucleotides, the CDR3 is TGTGCCAGCAGCTTATCAACAGGGATGGGACAAGAGACCCAGTACTTC. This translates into CASSLSTGMGQETQYF.

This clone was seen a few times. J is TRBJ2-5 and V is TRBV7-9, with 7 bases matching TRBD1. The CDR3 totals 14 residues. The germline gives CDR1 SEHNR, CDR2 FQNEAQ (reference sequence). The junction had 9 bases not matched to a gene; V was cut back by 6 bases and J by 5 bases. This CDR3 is CASSPGQDAETQYF. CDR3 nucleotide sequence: TGTGCCAGCAGTCCAGGACAGGATGCGGAGACCCAGTACTTC.

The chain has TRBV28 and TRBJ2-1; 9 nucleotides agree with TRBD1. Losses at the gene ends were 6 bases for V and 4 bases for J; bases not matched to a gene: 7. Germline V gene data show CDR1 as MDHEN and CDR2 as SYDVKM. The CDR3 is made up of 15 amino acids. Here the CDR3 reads CASSYGTGPYNEQFF. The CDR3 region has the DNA TGTGCCAGCAGCTACGGGACAGGGCCGTACAATGAGCAGTTCTTC.

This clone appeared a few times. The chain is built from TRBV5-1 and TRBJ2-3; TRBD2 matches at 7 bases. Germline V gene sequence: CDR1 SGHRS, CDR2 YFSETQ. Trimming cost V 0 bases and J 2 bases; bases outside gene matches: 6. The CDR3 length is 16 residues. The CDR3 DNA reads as TGCGCCAGCAGCTTGGCTGGGGGGGGGTACACAGATACGCAGTATTTT. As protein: CASSLAGGGYTDTQYF.

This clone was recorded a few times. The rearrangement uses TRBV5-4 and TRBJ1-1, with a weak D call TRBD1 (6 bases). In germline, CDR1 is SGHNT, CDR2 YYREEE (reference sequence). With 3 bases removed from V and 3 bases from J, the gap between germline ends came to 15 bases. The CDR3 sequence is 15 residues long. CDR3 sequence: CASSSGVIRDTEAFF. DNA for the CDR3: TGTGCCAGCAGCTCAGGGGTTATCAGGGACACTGAAGCTTTCTTT.

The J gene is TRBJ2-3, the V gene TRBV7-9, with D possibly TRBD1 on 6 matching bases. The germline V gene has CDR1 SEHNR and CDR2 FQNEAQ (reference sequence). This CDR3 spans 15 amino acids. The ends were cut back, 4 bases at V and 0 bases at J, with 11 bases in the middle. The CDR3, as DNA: TGTGCCAGCAGCTCCGGACAGTCTAGCACAGATACGCAGTATTTT. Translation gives CASSSGQSSTDTQYF.

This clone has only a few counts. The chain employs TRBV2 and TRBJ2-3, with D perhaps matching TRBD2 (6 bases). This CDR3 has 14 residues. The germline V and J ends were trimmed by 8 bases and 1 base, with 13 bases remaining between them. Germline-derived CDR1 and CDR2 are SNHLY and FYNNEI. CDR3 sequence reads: CASQMGGGTDTQYF. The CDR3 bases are TGTGCCAGCCAGATGGGGGGAGGCACAGATACGCAGTATTTT.

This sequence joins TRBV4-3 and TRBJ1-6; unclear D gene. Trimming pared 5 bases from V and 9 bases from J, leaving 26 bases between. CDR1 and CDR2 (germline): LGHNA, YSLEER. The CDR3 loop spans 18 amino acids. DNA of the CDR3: TGCGCCAGCAGCACTCAGCCCCCCTCCGGGGTCCTGAGTTCACCCCTCCACTTT. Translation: CASSTQPPSGVLSSPLHF.

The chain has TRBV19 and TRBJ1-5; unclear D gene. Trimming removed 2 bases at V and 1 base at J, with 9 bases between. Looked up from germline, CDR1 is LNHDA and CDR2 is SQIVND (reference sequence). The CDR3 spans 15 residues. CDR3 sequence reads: CASSILPGSNQPQHF. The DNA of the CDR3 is TGTGCCAGTAGTATACTCCCGGGGAGCAATCAGCCCCAGCATTTT. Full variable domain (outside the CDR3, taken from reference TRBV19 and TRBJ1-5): DGGITQSPKYLFRKEGQNVTLSCEQNLNHDAMYWYRQDPGQGLRLIYYSQIVNDFQKGDIAEGYSVSREKKESFPLTVTSAQKNPTAFYLCASSILPGSNQPQHFGDGTRLSIL.

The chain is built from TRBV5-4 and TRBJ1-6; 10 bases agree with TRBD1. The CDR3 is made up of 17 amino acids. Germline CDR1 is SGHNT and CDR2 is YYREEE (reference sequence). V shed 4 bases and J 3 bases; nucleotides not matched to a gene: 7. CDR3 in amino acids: CASSGLGQGIYNSPLHF. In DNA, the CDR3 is TGTGCCAGCAGCGGGCTGGGACAGGGGATCTATAATTCACCCCTCCACTTT.

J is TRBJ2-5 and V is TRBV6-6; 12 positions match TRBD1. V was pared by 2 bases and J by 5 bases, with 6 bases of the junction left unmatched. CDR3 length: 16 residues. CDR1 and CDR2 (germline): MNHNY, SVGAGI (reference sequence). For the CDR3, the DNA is TGTGCCAGCAGTTACCCGGGACAGGGGGCAGGGGAGACCCAGTACTTC. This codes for CASSYPGQGAGETQYF.

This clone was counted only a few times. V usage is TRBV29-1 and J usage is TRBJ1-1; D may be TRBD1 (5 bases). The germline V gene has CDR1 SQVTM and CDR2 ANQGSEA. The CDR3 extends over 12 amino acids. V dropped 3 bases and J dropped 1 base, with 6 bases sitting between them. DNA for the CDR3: TGCAGCGTTGAGGGGGGGAACACTGAAGCTTTCTTT. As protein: CSVEGGNTEAFF.

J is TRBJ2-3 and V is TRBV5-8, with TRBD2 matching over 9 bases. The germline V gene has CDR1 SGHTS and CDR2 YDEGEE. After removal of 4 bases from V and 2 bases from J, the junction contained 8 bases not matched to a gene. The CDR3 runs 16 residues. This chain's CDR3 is CASSLAGTLFTDTQYF. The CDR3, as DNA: TGTGCCAGCAGCCTAGCGGGGACCCTCTTCACAGATACGCAGTATTTT.

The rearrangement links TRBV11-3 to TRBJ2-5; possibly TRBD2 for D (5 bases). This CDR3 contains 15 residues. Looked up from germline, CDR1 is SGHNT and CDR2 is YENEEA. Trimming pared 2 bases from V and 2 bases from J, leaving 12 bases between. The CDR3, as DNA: TGTGCCAGCAGCTTATACGGCAGGACTCAAGAGACCCAGTACTTC. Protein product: CASSLYGRTQETQYF. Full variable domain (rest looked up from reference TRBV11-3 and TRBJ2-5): EAGVVQSPRYKIIEKKQPVAFWCNPISGHNTLYWYLQNLGQGPELLIRYENEEAVDDSQLPKDRFSAERLKGVDSTLKIQPAELGDSAVYLCASSLYGRTQETQYFGPGTRLLVL.

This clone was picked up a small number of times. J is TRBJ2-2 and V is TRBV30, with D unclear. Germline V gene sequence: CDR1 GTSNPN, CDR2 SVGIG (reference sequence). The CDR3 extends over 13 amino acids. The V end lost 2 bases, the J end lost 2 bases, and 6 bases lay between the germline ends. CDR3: CAWSRSNTGELFF. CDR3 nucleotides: TGTGCCTGGAGTCGGTCAAACACCGGGGAGCTGTTTTTT.